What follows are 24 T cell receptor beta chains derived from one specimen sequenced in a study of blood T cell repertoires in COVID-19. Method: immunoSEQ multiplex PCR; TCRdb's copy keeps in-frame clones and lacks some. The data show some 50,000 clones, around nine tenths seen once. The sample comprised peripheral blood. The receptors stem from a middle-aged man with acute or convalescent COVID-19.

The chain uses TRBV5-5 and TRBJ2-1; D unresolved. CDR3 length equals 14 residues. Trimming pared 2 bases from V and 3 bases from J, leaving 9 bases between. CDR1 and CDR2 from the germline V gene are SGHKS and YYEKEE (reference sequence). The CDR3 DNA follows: TGTGCCAGCAGCTTTTACACGAACTACAATGAGCAGTTCTTC. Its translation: CASSFYTNYNEQFF.

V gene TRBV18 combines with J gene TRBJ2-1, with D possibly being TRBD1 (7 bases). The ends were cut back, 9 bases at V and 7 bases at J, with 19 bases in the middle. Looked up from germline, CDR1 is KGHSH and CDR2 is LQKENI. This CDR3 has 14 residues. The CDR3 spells CASLFDRAGNEQFF. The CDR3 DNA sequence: TGTGCCAGTCTTTTCGACAGGGCGGGGAATGAGCAGTTCTTC.

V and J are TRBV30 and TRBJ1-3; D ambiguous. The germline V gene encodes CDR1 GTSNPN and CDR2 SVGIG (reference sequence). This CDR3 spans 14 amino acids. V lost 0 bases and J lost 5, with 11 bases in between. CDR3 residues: CAWSVPPGRNTIYF. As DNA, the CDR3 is TGTGCCTGGAGTGTACCGCCAGGCAGAAACACCATATATTTT.

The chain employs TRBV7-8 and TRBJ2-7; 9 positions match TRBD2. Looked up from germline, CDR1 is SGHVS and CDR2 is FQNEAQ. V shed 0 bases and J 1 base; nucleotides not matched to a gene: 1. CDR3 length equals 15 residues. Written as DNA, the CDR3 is TGTGCCAGCAGCTTAGCTCTAGCGGGATCCTACGAGCAGTACTTC. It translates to CASSLALAGSYEQYF.

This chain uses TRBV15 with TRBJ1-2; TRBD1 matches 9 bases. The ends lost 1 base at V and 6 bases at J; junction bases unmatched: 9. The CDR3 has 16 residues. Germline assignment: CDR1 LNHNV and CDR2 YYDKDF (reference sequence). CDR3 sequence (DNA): TGTGCCACCAGCAGAGTTGGGGACAGGGATGAAGATGGCTACACCTTC. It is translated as CATSRVGDRDEDGYTF.

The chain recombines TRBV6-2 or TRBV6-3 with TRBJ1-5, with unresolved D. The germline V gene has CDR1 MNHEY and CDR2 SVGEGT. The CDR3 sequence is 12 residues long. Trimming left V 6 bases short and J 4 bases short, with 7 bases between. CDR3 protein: CASSPRNQPQHF. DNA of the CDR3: TGTGCCAGCAGCCCGCGGAATCAGCCCCAGCATTTT.

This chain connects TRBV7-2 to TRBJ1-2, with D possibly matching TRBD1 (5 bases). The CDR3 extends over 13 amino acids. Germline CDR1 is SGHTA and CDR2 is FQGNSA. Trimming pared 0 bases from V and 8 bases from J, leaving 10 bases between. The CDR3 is CASSLAGRGGYTF. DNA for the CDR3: TGTGCCAGCAGCTTAGCGGGGAGGGGAGGCTACACCTTC.

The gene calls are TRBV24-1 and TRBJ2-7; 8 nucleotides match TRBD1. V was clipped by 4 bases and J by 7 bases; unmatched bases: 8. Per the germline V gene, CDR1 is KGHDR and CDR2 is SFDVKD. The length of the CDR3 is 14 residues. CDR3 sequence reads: CATSDPGQAGEQYF. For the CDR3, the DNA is TGTGCCACCAGTGACCCGGGACAGGCGGGAGAGCAGTACTTC.

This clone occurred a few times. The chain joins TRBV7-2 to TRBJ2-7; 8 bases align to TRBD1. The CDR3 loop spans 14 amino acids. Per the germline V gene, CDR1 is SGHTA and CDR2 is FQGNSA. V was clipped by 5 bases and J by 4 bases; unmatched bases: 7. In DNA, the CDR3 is TGTGCCAGCAGCATAGGACAGGGCGGATACGAGCAGTACTTC. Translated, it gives CASSIGQGGYEQYF. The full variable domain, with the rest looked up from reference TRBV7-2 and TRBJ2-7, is GAGVSQSPSNKVTEKGKDVELRCDPISGHTALYWYRQSLGQGLEFLIYFQGNSAPDKSGLPSDRFSAERTGGSVSTLTIQRTQQEDSAVYLCASSIGQGGYEQYFGPGTRLTVT.

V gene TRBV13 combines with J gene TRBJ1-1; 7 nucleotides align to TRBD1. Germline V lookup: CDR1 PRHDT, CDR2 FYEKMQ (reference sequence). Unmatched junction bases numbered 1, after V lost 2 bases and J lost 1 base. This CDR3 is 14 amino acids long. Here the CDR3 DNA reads TGTGCCAGCAGCTTAAGGACAGGGAACACTGAAGCTTTCTTT. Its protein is CASSLRTGNTEAFF.

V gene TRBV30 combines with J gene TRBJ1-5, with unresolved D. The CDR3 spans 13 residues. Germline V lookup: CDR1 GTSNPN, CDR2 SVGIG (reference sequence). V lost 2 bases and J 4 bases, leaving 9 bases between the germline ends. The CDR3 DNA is TGTGCCTGGAGTCCGGGAGATAATCAGCCCCAGCATTTT. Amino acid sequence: CAWSPGDNQPQHF.

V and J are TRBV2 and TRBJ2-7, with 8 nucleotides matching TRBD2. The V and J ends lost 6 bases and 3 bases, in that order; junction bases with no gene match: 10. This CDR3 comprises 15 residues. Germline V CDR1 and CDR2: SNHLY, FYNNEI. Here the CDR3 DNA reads TGTGCCAGCAGCCGCGGGGGGAGCGGCGACTACGAGCAGTACTTC. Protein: CASSRGGSGDYEQYF.

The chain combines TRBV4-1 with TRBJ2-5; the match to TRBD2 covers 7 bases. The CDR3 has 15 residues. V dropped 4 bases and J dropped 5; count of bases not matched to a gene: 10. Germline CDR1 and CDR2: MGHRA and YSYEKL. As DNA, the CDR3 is TGCGCCAGCAGCCGCCCACAAAGGGGAGGGGAGACCCAGTACTTC. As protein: CASSRPQRGGETQYF.

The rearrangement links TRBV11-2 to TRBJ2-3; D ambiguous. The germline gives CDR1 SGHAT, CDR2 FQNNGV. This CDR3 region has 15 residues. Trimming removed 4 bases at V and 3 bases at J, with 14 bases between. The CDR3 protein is CASSSILQFTDTQYF. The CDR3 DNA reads TGTGCCAGCAGCTCCATTCTGCAGTTTACAGATACGCAGTATTTT. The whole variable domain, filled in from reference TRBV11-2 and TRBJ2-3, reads EAGVAQSPRYKIIEKRQSVAFWCNPISGHATLYWYQQILGQGPKLLIQFQNNGVVDDSQLPKDRFSAERLKGVDSTLKIQPAKLEDSAVYLCASSSILQFTDTQYFGPGTRLTVL.

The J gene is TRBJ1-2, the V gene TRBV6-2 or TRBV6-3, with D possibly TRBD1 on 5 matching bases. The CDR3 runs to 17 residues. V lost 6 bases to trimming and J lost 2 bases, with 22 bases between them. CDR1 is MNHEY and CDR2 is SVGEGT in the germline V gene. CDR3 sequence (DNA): TGTGCCAGCAGCCGCCCCCGGGGTCGGGGGACGAACTATGGCTACACCTTC. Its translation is CASSRPRGRGTNYGYTF.

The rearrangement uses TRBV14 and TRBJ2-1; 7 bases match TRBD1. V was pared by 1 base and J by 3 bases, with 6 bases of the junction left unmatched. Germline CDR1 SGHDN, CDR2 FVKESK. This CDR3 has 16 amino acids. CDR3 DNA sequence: TGTGCCAGCAGCCAAGTGGGACAGAGTCTCTACAATGAGCAGTTCTTC. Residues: CASSQVGQSLYNEQFF.

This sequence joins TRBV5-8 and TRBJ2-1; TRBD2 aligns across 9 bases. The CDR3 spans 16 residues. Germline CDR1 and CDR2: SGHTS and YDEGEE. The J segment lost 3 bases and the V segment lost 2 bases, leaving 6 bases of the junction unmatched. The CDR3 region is CASSLGTSSLYNEQFF. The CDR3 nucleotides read TGTGCCAGCAGCTTAGGGACTAGCAGTCTCTACAATGAGCAGTTCTTC.

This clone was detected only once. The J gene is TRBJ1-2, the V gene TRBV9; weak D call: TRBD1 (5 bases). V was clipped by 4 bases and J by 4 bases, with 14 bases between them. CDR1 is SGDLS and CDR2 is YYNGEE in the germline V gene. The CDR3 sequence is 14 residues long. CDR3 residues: CASSPSWDSYGYTF. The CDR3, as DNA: TGTGCCAGCAGCCCCTCTTGGGACTCCTATGGCTACACCTTC.

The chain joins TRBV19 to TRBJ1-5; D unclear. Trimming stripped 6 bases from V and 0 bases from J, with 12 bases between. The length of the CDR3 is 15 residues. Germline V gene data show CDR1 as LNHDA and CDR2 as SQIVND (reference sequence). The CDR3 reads CASSPLKHSNQPQHF. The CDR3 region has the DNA TGTGCCAGTAGCCCACTTAAGCATAGCAATCAGCCCCAGCATTTT.

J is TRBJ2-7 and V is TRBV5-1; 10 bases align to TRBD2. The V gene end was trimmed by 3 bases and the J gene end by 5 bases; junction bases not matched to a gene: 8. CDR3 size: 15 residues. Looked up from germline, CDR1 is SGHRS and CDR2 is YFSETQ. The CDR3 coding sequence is TGCGCCAGCAGCTCCGGACTAGCGGCTATGGACGAGCAGTACTTC. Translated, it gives CASSSGLAAMDEQYF. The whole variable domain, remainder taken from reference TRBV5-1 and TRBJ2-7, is KAGVTQTPRYLIKTRGQQVTLSCSPISGHRSVSWYQQTPGQGLQFLFEYFSETQRNKGNFPGRFSGRQFSNSRSEMNVSTLELGDSALYLCASSSGLAAMDEQYFGPGTRLTVT.

The DNA for the CDR3 is TGTGCCAGCAGCTTGCCGGGTAGGGGGTACACCGGGGAGCTGTTTTTT. Translation: CASSLPGRGYTGELFF. V gene TRBV5-4 combines with J gene TRBJ2-2; weak D call: TRBD1 (6 bases). Trimming pared 1 base from V and 3 bases from J, leaving 13 bases between. CDR1 is SGHNT, CDR2 YYREEE, per germline (reference sequence). This CDR3 contains 16 residues.

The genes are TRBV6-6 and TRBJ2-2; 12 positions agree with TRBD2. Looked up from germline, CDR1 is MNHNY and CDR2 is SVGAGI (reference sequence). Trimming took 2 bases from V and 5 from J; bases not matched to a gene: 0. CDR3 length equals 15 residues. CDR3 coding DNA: TGTGCCAGCAGTTACGGGACTAGCGGGACCGGGGAGCTGTTTTTT. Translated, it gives CASSYGTSGTGELFF.

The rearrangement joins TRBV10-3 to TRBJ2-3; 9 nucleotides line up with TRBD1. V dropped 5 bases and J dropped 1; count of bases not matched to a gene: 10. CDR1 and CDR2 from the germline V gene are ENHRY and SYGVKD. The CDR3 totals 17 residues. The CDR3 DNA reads TGTGCCATCAGTCCAGGACAGGGGTTTCATGGCACAGATACGCAGTATTTT. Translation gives CAISPGQGFHGTDTQYF.

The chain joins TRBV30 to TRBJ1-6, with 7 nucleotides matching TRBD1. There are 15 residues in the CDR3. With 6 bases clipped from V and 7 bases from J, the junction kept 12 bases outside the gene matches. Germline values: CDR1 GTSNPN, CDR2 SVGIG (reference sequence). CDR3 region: CACGSAGGTNSPLHF. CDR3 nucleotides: TGTGCCTGCGGATCGGCAGGGGGGACGAATTCACCCCTCCACTTT.